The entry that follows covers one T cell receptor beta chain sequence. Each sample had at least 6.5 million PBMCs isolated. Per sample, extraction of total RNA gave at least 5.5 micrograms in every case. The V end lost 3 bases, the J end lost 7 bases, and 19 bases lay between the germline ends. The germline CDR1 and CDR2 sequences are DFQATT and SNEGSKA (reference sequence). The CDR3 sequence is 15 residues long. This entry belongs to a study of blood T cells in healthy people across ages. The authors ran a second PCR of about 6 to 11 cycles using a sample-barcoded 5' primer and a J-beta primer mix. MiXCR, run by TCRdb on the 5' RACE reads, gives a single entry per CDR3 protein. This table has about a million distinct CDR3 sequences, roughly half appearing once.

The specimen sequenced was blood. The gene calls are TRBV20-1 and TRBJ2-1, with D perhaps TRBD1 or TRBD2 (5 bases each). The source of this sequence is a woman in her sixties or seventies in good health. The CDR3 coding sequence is TGCAGTGCTAGGAAAGGGGCGGAGGAAGGGAATGAGCAGTTCTTC. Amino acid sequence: CSARKGAEEGNEQFF.